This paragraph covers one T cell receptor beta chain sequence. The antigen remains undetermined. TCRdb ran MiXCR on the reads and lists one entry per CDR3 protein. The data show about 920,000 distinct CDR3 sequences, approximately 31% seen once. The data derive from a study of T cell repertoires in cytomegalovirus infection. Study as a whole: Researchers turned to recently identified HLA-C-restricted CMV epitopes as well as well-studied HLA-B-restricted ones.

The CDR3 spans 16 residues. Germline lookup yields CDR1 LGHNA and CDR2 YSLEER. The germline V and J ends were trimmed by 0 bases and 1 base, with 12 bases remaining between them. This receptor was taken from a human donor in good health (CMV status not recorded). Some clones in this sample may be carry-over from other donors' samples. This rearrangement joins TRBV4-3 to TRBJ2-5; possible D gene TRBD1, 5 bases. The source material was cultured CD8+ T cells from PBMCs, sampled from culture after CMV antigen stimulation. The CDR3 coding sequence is TGCGCCAGCAGCCAAGATGCAGGGCCGTCCCAAGAGACCCAGTACTTC. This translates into CASSQDAGPSQETQYF.